This T cell receptor beta chain was identified during a study of cytomegalovirus exposure and HLA in healthy donors. Points from the study as a whole: A cluster of highly shared sequence variants was likely a sequencing artifact. The availability of immune exposure information extended only to CMV serostatus.

A remark on this clone: Antigen specificity is unknown.

The PCR made use of 60 Vbeta and 13 Jbeta primers. Per the original methods: Later reanalysis found 80 million or so unique TCR beta chains, 10 million to 14 million of them shared. Here immunoSEQ multiplex PCR was the method, and the copy in TCRdb shows in-frame clones only, minus some. D and trimming were read from the DNA, whereas the V and J calls and clone size are those reported in that table. The sample includes some 130,000 clones, around four fifths of them seen just once. Sequencing used PBMCs. The source is a male donor in good health and CMV-seronegative.

CDR3 loop: CASSLRDRGYEQYF. CDR3 nucleotides: TGTGCCAGCAGTCTACGGGACAGGGGCTACGAGCAGTACTTC. V usage is TRBV2 and J usage is TRBJ2-7, with TRBD1 identical over 10 bases. Per the germline V gene, CDR1 is SNHLY and CDR2 is FYNNEI. Germline trimming cut 5 bases from V and 3 bases from J; bases unmatched to any gene: 4. The CDR3 loop spans 14 amino acids.